The 10 T cell receptor beta chains given below trace back to one sample, sequenced in a study of CD8+ T cells in alopecia areata. cDNA reverse transcribed from extracted RNA served as the sequencing template. Measured with immunoSEQ multiplex PCR; TCRdb has only the in-frame clones, and not every one. Of 60,000 to 70,000 clones listed, about 44% were seen once; the top ten hold roughly a sixth. The material was CD8+ T cells sorted from blood, obtained at week 0. The receptor source for this set is a human donor with alopecia areata.

This clone was found a few times. The rearrangement joins TRBV7-2 to TRBJ2-3, with TRBD2 matching over 10 bases. Germline V gene lookup returns CDR1 SGHTA and CDR2 FQGNSA. The V and J ends lost 6 bases and 0 bases, in that order; junction bases with no gene match: 9. There are 17 residues in the CDR3. The CDR3 reads CASSYHLAGASTDTQYF. In DNA, the CDR3 is TGTGCCAGCAGTTACCACCTAGCGGGAGCTAGCACAGATACGCAGTATTTT.

The chain is built from TRBV13 and TRBJ2-5; 8 bases line up with TRBD2. CDR1 is PRHDT, CDR2 FYEKMQ, per germline (reference sequence). Germline trimming cut 4 bases from V and 3 bases from J; bases unmatched to any gene: 7. The CDR3 spans 15 residues. Here the CDR3 DNA reads TGTGCCAGCAGCTCACGGGGACTAGATGAAGAGACCCAGTACTTC. Its translation: CASSSRGLDEETQYF. Together with reference TRBV13 and TRBJ2-5, the CDR3 gives the full variable domain: AAGVIQSPRHLIKEKRETATLKCYPIPRHDTVYWYQQGPGQDPQFLISFYEKMQSDKGSIPDRFSAQQFSDYHSELNMSSLELGDSALYFCASSSRGLDEETQYFGPGTRLLVL.

This clone was detected many times. This chain links TRBV18 with TRBJ1-1, with D hard to call. Germline values: CDR1 KGHSH, CDR2 LQKENI. CDR3 size: 14 residues. Trimming cost V 6 bases and J 0 bases, with 11 bases left between them. DNA of the CDR3: TGTGCCAGCTCCCATCTTGGGGTGAACACTGAAGCTTTCTTT. It encodes CASSHLGVNTEAFF.

The V call is TRBV9, the J call TRBJ2-1, with 9 bases identical to TRBD1. The V gene's germline CDR1 is SGDLS and CDR2 YYNGEE. The CDR3 contains 15 residues. Trimming at V came to 4 bases and at J to 9 bases, leaving 11 bases not matched to a gene. The chain's CDR3 is CASSPPFGGQGEQFF. The CDR3 DNA is TGTGCCAGCAGCCCCCCGTTTGGGGGACAGGGTGAGCAGTTCTTC.

This chain connects TRBV7-9 to TRBJ2-5; D is ambiguous. The CDR3 consists of 12 residues. Looked up from germline, CDR1 is SEHNR and CDR2 is FQNEAQ (reference sequence). Trimming stripped 2 bases from V and 1 base from J, with 2 bases between. In DNA form, the CDR3 reads TGTGCCAGCAGCTTACTCCAAGAGACCCAGTACTTC. Its translation is CASSLLQETQYF.

The rearrangement joins TRBV30 to TRBJ2-7; possibly TRBD2 for D (6 bases). Germline assignment: CDR1 GTSNPN and CDR2 SVGIG (reference sequence). Trimming cost V 0 bases and J 6 bases, with 12 bases left between them. The CDR3 contains 13 residues. The CDR3: CAWSVPGTREQYF. CDR3 nucleotide sequence: TGTGCCTGGAGTGTACCAGGGACTCGCGAGCAGTACTTC.

The chain recombines TRBV27 with TRBJ2-7; D not certain. CDR1 and CDR2 (germline): MNHEY, SMNVEV (reference sequence). The CDR3 loop spans 13 amino acids. V was shortened by 5 bases and J by 3 bases, with 11 bases between the two germline ends. The CDR3 protein is CASSKGYYYEQYF. CDR3 bases: TGTGCCAGCAGTAAAGGGTACTACTACGAGCAGTACTTC.

The chain is built from TRBV18 and TRBJ2-3; TRBD2 aligns across 11 bases. Germline CDR1 reads KGHSH; CDR2 reads LQKENI. V lost 5 bases, J lost 2 bases, and 9 bases stayed unmatched. CDR3 length equals 17 residues. CDR3 loop: CASSAGTSGILTDTQYF. CDR3 coding DNA: TGTGCCAGCTCAGCCGGGACTAGCGGAATCCTCACAGATACGCAGTATTTT.

This clone appeared a single time. The chain carries TRBV29-1 and TRBJ2-1; TRBD2 matches at 13 bases. Trimming at V came to 3 bases and at J to 0 bases, leaving 2 bases not matched to a gene. This CDR3 comprises 16 residues. CDR1 is SQVTM and CDR2 is ANQGSEA in the germline V gene. In DNA, the CDR3 is TGCAGCGTTGATGGGACTAGCGGGACCTCCTACAATGAGCAGTTCTTC. Translating it yields CSVDGTSGTSYNEQFF.

This clone was seen only a few times. The V call is TRBV28, the J call TRBJ2-1; TRBD2 might be the D (6 bases). V lost 6 bases and J lost 5, with 14 bases in between. The CDR3 totals 14 residues. CDR1 MDHEN and CDR2 SYDVKM come from the germline V gene. CDR3 residues: CASSIPGLDNEQFF. The CDR3 region has the DNA TGTGCCAGCAGCATACCGGGACTCGACAATGAGCAGTTCTTC.